These 16 T cell receptor beta chains came from one sample sequenced in a study of early T cells in non-severe SARS-CoV-2 infection. MiXCR was run by TCRdb on the 5' RACE reads, yielding one entry per CDR3 protein. The data show 60,000 to 65,000 distinct CDR3 sequences, approximately 12% seen once. The sequenced sample was whole blood. These receptors were collected from an adult who was a healthcare worker with PCR-confirmed SARS-CoV-2 infection or an uninfected control (not recorded which).

The chain joins TRBV4-3 to TRBJ1-2; 8 bases agree with TRBD1. The J segment lost 4 bases and the V segment lost 2 bases, leaving 9 bases of the junction unmatched. The CDR3 has 16 amino acids. Germline V gene data show CDR1 as LGHNA and CDR2 as YSLEER. CDR3 DNA: TGCGCCAGCAGCCAATTTTGGCAGGGGGCAAGCTATGGCTACACCTTC. Translating it yields CASSQFWQGASYGYTF.

This clonotype was counted between two and nine times. This sequence joins TRBV28 and TRBJ2-3, with TRBD2 identical over 9 bases. This CDR3 has 16 amino acids. Germline V lookup: CDR1 MDHEN, CDR2 SYDVKM. J gave up 5 bases and V 5 bases, and 11 bases lay outside the gene matches. CDR3 region: CASSPSAGGPGDTQYF. CDR3 sequence (DNA): TGTGCCAGCAGTCCTAGCGCGGGAGGGCCCGGAGATACGCAGTATTTT.

This clonotype was recorded a few times. This rearrangement joins TRBV12-3 or TRBV12-4 to TRBJ2-7, with D possibly being TRBD1 (5 bases). The CDR3 covers 14 residues. V lost 0 bases to trimming and J lost 2 bases, with 8 bases between them. The CDR3 sequence: CASSLAGVTYEQYF. CDR3 nucleotide sequence: TGTGCCAGCAGTTTAGCAGGGGTGACCTACGAGCAGTACTTC.

This clonotype was observed at least ten times. The chain employs TRBV6-1 and TRBJ2-3; maybe TRBD1 (5 bases). Trimming stripped 10 bases from V and 2 bases from J, with 13 bases between. Germline-derived CDR1 and CDR2 are MNHNS and SASEGT. The CDR3 runs to 13 residues. CDR3: CATLRGVTDTQYF. CDR3 nucleotide sequence: TGTGCCACTCTAAGGGGCGTCACAGATACGCAGTATTTT.

This clonotype was seen a handful of times. Here the CDR3 DNA reads TGTGCCACCTTAGATACATACAACTATGGCTACACCTTC. This codes for CATLDTYNYGYTF. The rearrangement uses TRBV6-5 and TRBJ1-2; D is uncertain. The germline V and J ends were trimmed by 10 bases and 2 bases, with 14 bases remaining between them. In germline, CDR1 is MNHEY, CDR2 SVGAGI. The CDR3 is made up of 13 amino acids.

This clonotype was seen ten or more times. V gene TRBV20-1 combines with J gene TRBJ2-7; 11 bases are a match to TRBD2. The germline V gene encodes CDR1 DFQATT and CDR2 SNEGSKA (reference sequence). The CDR3 contains 16 residues. J lost 4 bases, V lost 1 base, and 9 bases had no gene match. The CDR3 DNA sequence: TGCAGTGCTAGAGCTAGCGGGACTAGCGGTTTTTACGAGCAGTACTTC. As protein: CSARASGTSGFYEQYF.

This clonotype was detected many times. This chain links TRBV2 with TRBJ1-6, with 8 bases lining up with TRBD1. The CDR3 runs 14 residues. Germline loops: CDR1 SNHLY, CDR2 FYNNEI. J was trimmed by 5 bases and V by 9 bases; bases with no gene match: 6. CDR3 nucleotide sequence: TGTGCCAGAAATCAGGGGGCTGATAATTCACCCCTCCACTTT. Translating gives CARNQGADNSPLHF.

This sequence joins TRBV27 and TRBJ2-7, with D uncertain. CDR1 and CDR2 (germline): MNHEY, SMNVEV (reference sequence). This CDR3 spans 13 amino acids. V lost 2 bases to trimming and J lost 6 bases, with 11 bases between them. CDR3 in DNA: TGTGCCAGCAGTTTAAATGGGTTAAGCGAGCAGTACTTC. Residues: CASSLNGLSEQYF.

This clonotype occurred many times. V usage is TRBV6-2 or TRBV6-3 and J usage is TRBJ2-1, with 9 bases identical to TRBD2. The ends lost 6 bases at V and 5 bases at J; junction bases unmatched: 8. Per germline, CDR1 MNHEY and CDR2 SVGEGT. The CDR3 runs 15 residues. The CDR3 nucleotides are TGTGCCAGCAGCCGACAAGCGGGAGGTAACAATGAGCAGTTCTTC. Translating it yields CASSRQAGGNNEQFF.

J is TRBJ2-1 and V is TRBV3-1; D tentatively reads TRBD1 or TRBD2 (5 bases each). Trimming stripped 7 bases from V and 9 bases from J, with 13 bases between. The CDR3 runs 12 residues. Germline V gene sequence: CDR1 LGHDT, CDR2 YNNKEL (reference sequence). The CDR3 DNA follows: TGTGCCAGCAAAAATGGGGGTCCTGAGCAGTTCTTC. Its translation is CASKNGGPEQFF.

At least ten counts were recorded for this clonotype. This sequence joins TRBV18 and TRBJ1-4; no clear D gene. Germline V gives CDR1 KGHSH, CDR2 LQKENI. V lost 0 bases, J lost 5 bases, and 10 bases lay in between. CDR3 size: 15 residues. CDR3 sequence (DNA): TGTGCCAGCTCACCACCGGCAGCTGAAAATGAAAAACTGTTTTTT. Amino acids: CASSPPAAENEKLFF.

Only a few counts were recorded for this clonotype. The chain combines TRBV7-8 with TRBJ1-6; TRBD1 is a possible D gene (6 bases). Germline CDR1 SGHVS, CDR2 FQNEAQ. The CDR3 covers 15 residues. V was pared by 1 base and J by 7 bases, with 11 bases between. Here the CDR3 DNA reads TGTGCCAGCAGCTTAGGCTCCCAGGGGAATTCACCCCTCCACTTT. Amino acid sequence: CASSLGSQGNSPLHF.

There are many counts of this clonotype. The rearrangement uses TRBV30 and TRBJ2-7; 9 bases align to TRBD1. Trimming removed 5 bases from V and 4 bases from J; junction bases left unmatched: 6. There are 13 residues in the CDR3. Looked up from germline, CDR1 is GTSNPN and CDR2 is SVGIG (reference sequence). The CDR3 protein is CAWYAGQGYEQYF. In DNA form, the CDR3 reads TGTGCCTGGTACGCGGGACAGGGATACGAGCAGTACTTC.

This clonotype was counted many times. V usage is TRBV29-1 and J usage is TRBJ2-7, with 10 bases lining up with TRBD1. This CDR3 spans 14 amino acids. The ends lost 4 bases at V and 0 bases at J; junction bases unmatched: 3. The germline V gene encodes CDR1 SQVTM and CDR2 ANQGSEA. CDR3 residues: CSVGDRGSSYEQYF. CDR3 nucleotides: TGCAGCGTTGGGGACAGGGGAAGCTCCTACGAGCAGTACTTC.

This clonotype was counted at least ten times. This sequence joins TRBV11-2 and TRBJ2-1; 10 bases map to TRBD2. V lost 7 bases to trimming and J lost 7 bases; unmatched junction nucleotides: 10. The CDR3 extends over 15 amino acids. Germline V gives CDR1 SGHAT, CDR2 FQNNGV. The CDR3 region is CASNPPSGRGNEQFF. DNA of the CDR3: TGTGCCAGCAACCCCCCTAGCGGGAGAGGGAATGAGCAGTTCTTC.

The sample holds many counts of this clonotype. V and J are TRBV24-1 and TRBJ2-7; TRBD2 agrees at 8 bases. The CDR3 covers 15 residues. In germline, CDR1 is KGHDR, CDR2 SFDVKD. Trimming took 2 bases from V and 3 from J; bases not matched to a gene: 5. This CDR3 is CATSDSGTRGYEQYF. CDR3 DNA sequence: TGTGCCACCAGTGATTCCGGGACTAGGGGCTACGAGCAGTACTTC.